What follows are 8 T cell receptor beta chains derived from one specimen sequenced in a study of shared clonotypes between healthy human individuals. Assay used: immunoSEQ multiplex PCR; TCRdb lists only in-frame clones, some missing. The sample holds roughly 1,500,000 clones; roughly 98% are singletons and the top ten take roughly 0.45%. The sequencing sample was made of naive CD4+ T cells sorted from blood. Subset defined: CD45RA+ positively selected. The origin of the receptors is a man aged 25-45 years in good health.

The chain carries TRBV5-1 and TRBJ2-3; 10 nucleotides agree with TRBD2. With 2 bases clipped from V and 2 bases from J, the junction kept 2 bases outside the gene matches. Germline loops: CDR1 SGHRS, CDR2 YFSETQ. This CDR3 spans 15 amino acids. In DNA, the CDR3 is TGCGCCAGCAGCTTAGGGACTAGCGACACAGATACGCAGTATTTT. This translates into CASSLGTSDTDTQYF.

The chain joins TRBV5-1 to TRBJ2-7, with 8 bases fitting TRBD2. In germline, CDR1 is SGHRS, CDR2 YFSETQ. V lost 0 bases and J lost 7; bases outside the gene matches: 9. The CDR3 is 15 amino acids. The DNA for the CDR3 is TGCGCCAGCAGCTTGGAAAGCGGGGGACTGGGGGAGCAGTACTTC. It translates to CASSLESGGLGEQYF.

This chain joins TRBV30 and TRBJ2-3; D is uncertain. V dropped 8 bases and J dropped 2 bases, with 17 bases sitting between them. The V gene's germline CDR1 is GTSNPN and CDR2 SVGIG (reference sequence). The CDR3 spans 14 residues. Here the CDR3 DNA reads TGTGCCACGAACCTTAACTTAAACACAGATACGCAGTATTTT. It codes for CATNLNLNTDTQYF. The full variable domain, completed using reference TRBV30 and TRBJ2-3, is SQTIHQWPATLVQPVGSPLSLECTVEGTSNPNLYWYRQAAGRGLQLLFYSVGIGQISSEVPQNLSASRPQDRQFILSSKKLLLSDSGFYLCATNLNLNTDTQYFGPGTRLTVL.

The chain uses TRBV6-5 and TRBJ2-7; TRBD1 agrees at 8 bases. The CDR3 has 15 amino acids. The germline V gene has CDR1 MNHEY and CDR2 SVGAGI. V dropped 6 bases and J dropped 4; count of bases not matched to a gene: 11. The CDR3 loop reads CASRPQGAPSYEQYF. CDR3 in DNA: TGTGCCAGCAGACCGCAGGGGGCCCCCTCTTACGAGCAGTACTTC.

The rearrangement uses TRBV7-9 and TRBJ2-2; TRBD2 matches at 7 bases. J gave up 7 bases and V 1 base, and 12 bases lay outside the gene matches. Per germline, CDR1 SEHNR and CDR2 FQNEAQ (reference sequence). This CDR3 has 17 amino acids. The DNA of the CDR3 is TGTGCCAGCAGCTTAGGGGTCTTGGCGGGAGAGTACGGGGAGCTGTTTTTT. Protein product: CASSLGVLAGEYGELFF.

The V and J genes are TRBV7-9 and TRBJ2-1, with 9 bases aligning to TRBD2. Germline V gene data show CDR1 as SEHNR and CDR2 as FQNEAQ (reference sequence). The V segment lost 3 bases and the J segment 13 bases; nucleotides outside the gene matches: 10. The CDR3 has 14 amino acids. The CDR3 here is CASSFPTSGLNQFF. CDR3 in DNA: TGTGCCAGCAGCTTCCCGACTAGCGGTCTCAATCAGTTCTTC.

The CDR3 spells CASRTMGAVYGYTF. The CDR3 DNA is TGCGCCAGCCGTACGATGGGGGCAGTCTATGGCTACACCTTC. The chain combines TRBV5-1 with TRBJ1-2; D might be TRBD1 (6 bases). The CDR3 sequence is 14 residues long. Trimming removed 7 bases from V and 4 bases from J, with 17 bases in between. Per germline, CDR1 SGHRS and CDR2 YFSETQ.

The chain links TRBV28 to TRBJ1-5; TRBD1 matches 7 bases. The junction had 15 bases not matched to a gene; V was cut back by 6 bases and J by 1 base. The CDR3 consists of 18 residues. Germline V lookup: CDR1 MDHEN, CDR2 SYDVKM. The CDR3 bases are TGTGCCAGCAGACAAGGGACAGACCTATTCAAGAGCAATCAGCCCCAGCATTTT. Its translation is CASRQGTDLFKSNQPQHF. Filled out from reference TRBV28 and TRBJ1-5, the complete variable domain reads DVKVTQSSRYLVKRTGEKVFLECVQDMDHENMFWYRQDPGLGLRLIYFSYDVKMKEKGDIPEGYSVSREKKERFSLILESASTNQTSMYLCASRQGTDLFKSNQPQHFGDGTRLSIL.